This T cell receptor beta chain was documented in a study of vaccination and CD4 T cells after COVID-19 (dated by TCRdb to 2021 to 2024). Background on the whole study: Convalescent patients had a positive SARS-CoV-2 result on nasal swab PCR, and of these patients, some ten had mild disease and one had severe disease. Control cultures received a CEFX viral epitope pool as the positive control, an HIV-1 Nef peptide pool as the negative control, or no peptide. Post-vaccine blood samples were obtained a median of around 74 days after the second vaccine dose, with a range of about 13 to 250 days. The spike-specific CD4+ TCR repertoire was compared before and after mRNA vaccination in ten to eleven COVID-19 convalescent patients and several infection-naive healthy vaccine recipients. Participants got two doses of the Pfizer-BioNTech BNT162b2 vaccine (n=8) or two doses of the Moderna mRNA-1273 vaccine (n=2). The cultures were stimulated with overlapping spike peptide pools from SARS-CoV-2 and from the common cold coronaviruses HCoV-NL63, HCoV-OC43 and HCoV-229E. Post-COVID blood samples were collected from convalescent patients a median of approximately 100 days after diagnosis, with a range of about 35 to 170 days. The convalescent cohort included six males and four females, with two Hispanic individuals, seven Caucasians, two Asians and one multiracial person. Paper-wide results and their limitations: The median count of SARS-CoV-2-reactive clonotypes went up from around 20 after infection to roughly 38 after vaccination, although the change was not significant. Among convalescent patients, a median about 86% of the SARS-CoV-2-reactive clones seen after vaccination appeared only after vaccination, which suggests priming specific to the vaccine. Of the vaccine-specific clones found in convalescent patients, nearly all (304 of 307) were mono-reactive for SARS-CoV-2 spike instead of being cross-reactive with common cold coronaviruses. The number of convalescent patients in the study was relatively small, and the study did not examine early timepoints following natural infection.

Library construction relied on PCR. DNA from cultured CD4+ T cells underwent TCR sequencing with the Oncomine TCR Beta short-read assay at the Johns Hopkins FTIC core. Genomic DNA was extracted from the cultured CD4+ T cells with the QIAamp micro DNA kit. Oncomine TCR Beta libraries made from cultured CD4+ T cells were pooled using unique dual indexes and sequenced on an Illumina iSeq 100. The authors processed their data as follows. Non-productive sequences were removed, and CDR3s not starting with C, not ending with F or W, or shorter than 7 amino acids were discarded. Antigen-specific clonotypes were identified using the MANAFEST web application through comparison of peptide-stimulated wells with reference and other culture wells. For a clone to be called positive, the clone needed an FDR below 0.05, an odds ratio above 5, and a productive frequency above 0.1% in at least two of three replicate wells. Clonotypes that were significantly expanded in both SARS-CoV-2 spike wells and at least one common cold coronavirus spike condition were defined as cross-reactive. Using R version 3.6.1, CDR3 homology was evaluated through Levenshtein distances (stringdist) along with unrooted phylogenetic trees (ape). TCRdb reprocessed the public reads (quality trimming at Q25 with fastp, clone calling with MiXCR) and kept in-frame beta chains. All rows with the same CDR3 protein become a single entry with the most common DNA and genes. TCRdb's processing, not the authors' own work, is the source of the V and J calls. This sample holds about 8,000 distinct CDR3 sequences; 50% were observed only once. The ten largest clones represent 15% to 25% of the sample.

In the germline V gene, CDR1 corresponds to MNHNS and CDR2 to SASEGT. V drops 6 bases and J drops 4 bases, leaving 6 bases in between. The CDR3 numbers 11 residues from cysteine through phenylalanine. Only CDR3 DNA is held: 33 bases, read in frame from base 1. This specimen's treatment or condition label, per the study, means: approximately nine-day PBMC culture with coronavirus spike peptide pools or control peptides (ViraFEST assay). The ViraFEST assay was used in the study, in which antigen-specific T cells were expanded with peptide pools and expanded clonotypes were subsequently identified by TCR sequencing. The convalescent patients' positive SARS-CoV-2 PCR tests were from March to December 2020, which was before the Alpha, Beta and Delta variants emerged in the United States. More than 1.5 million PBMCs per well were cultured in IMDM with approximately 5.2% human AB serum and 8.5 to 10 IU/ml IL-2, plus 10 ug/ml peptide pools. Half of the culture medium was replaced with fresh IL-2-containing medium on days 3 and 7. After more than 8 days of culture, CD4+ T cells were isolated by negative selection using the EasySep CD4+ T cell isolation kit. Ficoll-Paque Plus gradient centrifugation was used to isolate PBMCs from whole blood, and the isolated PBMCs were then either used fresh or cryopreserved at -140C. Triplicate wells were generally used for each culture condition.

About this clonotype itself: Which antigen it targets is not known. No quality values exist for individual bases; no much larger clone is one base distant.

The sequence links TRBV6-1 to TRBJ1-2, and possibly TRBD1, on 6 matching bases. Sequenced material: CD4+ T cells from blood, cultured in vitro. The clonotype comes from a human donor who had recovered from COVID-19. Here the CDR3 is given as CASRGAYGYTF. The nucleotides are TGTGCCAGCAGGGGGGCCTATGGCTACACCTTC.